One sample yielded the 10 T cell receptor beta chains listed below, sequenced in a study of blood T cell repertoires in COVID-19. Clones were sequenced by immunoSEQ multiplex PCR, and TCRdb holds only the in-frame ones, with some missing. The table shows a few hundred thousand clones, with 75% to 95% occurring only once. The sequenced sample was peripheral blood. These receptors came from a young adult with COVID-19, enrolled during active disease.

The chain combines TRBV5-6 with TRBJ1-1; D remains unclear. Germline V lookup: CDR1 SGHDT, CDR2 YYEEEE. The CDR3 consists of 14 residues. V lost 4 bases and J lost 2, with 12 bases in between. Written as DNA, the CDR3 is TGTGCCAGCAGCCCGGCGGGTCGAAACACTGAAGCTTTCTTT. Its protein is CASSPAGRNTEAFF.

The chain joins TRBV6-6 to TRBJ2-3, with a possible D match to TRBD1 (5 bases). Germline loops: CDR1 MNHNY, CDR2 SVGAGI (reference sequence). The CDR3 sequence is 11 residues long. Trimming removed 4 bases at V and 13 bases at J, with 12 bases between. The DNA of the CDR3 is TGTGCCAGCAGTTTCAGTGGACAAAAGTATTTT. Its protein is CASSFSGQKYF.

The table lists this clone with a count of one. This sequence joins TRBV28 and TRBJ1-2; weak D call: TRBD1 (5 bases). Germline CDR1 is MDHEN and CDR2 is SYDVKM. The V gene lost 2 bases and the J gene lost 4 bases, with 11 bases spanning the gap. The CDR3 has 14 amino acids. In nucleotides, the CDR3 is TGTGCCAGCAGTTTAAGACAGATCGCCTATGGCTACACCTTC. Translating gives CASSLRQIAYGYTF.

The chain is built from TRBV6-6 and TRBJ1-4, with D maybe TRBD1 (6 bases). Trimming shortened V by 9 bases and J by 7 bases, and 24 bases separated the two germline ends. The CDR3 is 16 residues long. In germline, CDR1 is MNHNY, CDR2 SVGAGI (reference sequence). This chain's CDR3 is CASKSFPGEGGEKLFF. CDR3 coding DNA: TGTGCCAGTAAAAGTTTTCCGGGGGAGGGGGGTGAAAAACTGTTTTTT.

This chain links TRBV5-4 with TRBJ2-5; 14 bases are a match to TRBD2. The CDR3 is 16 amino acids. Germline CDR1 reads SGHNT; CDR2 reads YYREEE (reference sequence). V trimming: 1 base; J trimming: 2 bases; junction bases outside the gene matches: 1. CDR3 in amino acids: CASSLRLAGGQETQYF. The DNA of the CDR3 is TGTGCCAGCAGCTTGAGACTAGCGGGAGGGCAAGAGACCCAGTACTTC.

V gene TRBV11-2 combines with J gene TRBJ2-5; 7 positions match TRBD1. V lost 1 base, J lost 5 bases, and 10 bases stayed unmatched. The CDR3 is made up of 16 amino acids. Germline V gives CDR1 SGHAT, CDR2 FQNNGV. DNA of the CDR3: TGTGCCAGCAGCTTAGCGCAGCACCCCAGGGGGGAGACCCAGTACTTC. Translation gives CASSLAQHPRGETQYF.

This rearrangement joins TRBV29-1 to TRBJ1-1; D may be TRBD1 (5 bases). Per the germline V gene, CDR1 is SQVTM and CDR2 is ANQGSEA. V was pared by 6 bases and J by 4 bases, with 15 bases between. There are 13 residues in the CDR3. The CDR3 nucleotides read TGCAGCGTCGTCGTAGGGGCGAGCACTGAAGCTTTCTTT. Translating gives CSVVVGASTEAFF.

The V call is TRBV5-1, the J call TRBJ1-1; 7 bases are a match to TRBD1. V gave up 2 bases and J gave up 0 bases; unmatched junction bases: 4. CDR1 is SGHRS, CDR2 YFSETQ, per germline. The CDR3 extends over 15 amino acids. CDR3 loop: CASSFRQGMNTEAFF. DNA for the CDR3: TGCGCCAGCAGCTTCCGACAGGGCATGAACACTGAAGCTTTCTTT.

This clone has a single count. The chain has TRBV4-3 and TRBJ2-3; D gene unclear. Looked up from germline, CDR1 is LGHNA and CDR2 is YSLEER. V was pared by 0 bases and J by 2 bases, with 6 bases between. This CDR3 region has 14 residues. The CDR3 region is CASSQDLTTDTQYF. In nucleotides, the CDR3 is TGCGCCAGCAGCCAAGATCTAACCACAGATACGCAGTATTTT.

The chain's CDR3 is CASSSPDRAYGNTIYF. CDR3 sequence (DNA): TGTGCCAGCAGTTCACCTGACAGGGCTTACGGAAACACCATATATTTT. The rearrangement uses TRBV28 and TRBJ1-3; TRBD1 matches 7 bases. J gave up 4 bases and V 4 bases, and 10 bases lay outside the gene matches. Germline assignment: CDR1 MDHEN and CDR2 SYDVKM. The CDR3 runs 16 residues.